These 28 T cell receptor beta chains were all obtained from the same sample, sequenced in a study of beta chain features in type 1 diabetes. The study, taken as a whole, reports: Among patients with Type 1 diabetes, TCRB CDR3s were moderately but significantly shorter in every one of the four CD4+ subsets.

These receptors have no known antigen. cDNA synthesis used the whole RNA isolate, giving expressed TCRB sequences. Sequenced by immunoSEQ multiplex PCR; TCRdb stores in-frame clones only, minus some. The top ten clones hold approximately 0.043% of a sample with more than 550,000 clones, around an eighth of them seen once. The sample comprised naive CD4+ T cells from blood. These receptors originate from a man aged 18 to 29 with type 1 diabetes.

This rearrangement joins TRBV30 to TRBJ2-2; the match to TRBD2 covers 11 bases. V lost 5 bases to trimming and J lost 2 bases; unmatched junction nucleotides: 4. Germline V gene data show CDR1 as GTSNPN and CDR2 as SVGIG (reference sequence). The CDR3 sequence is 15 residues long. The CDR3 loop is CAWRGTSGNTGELFF. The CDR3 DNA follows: TGTGCCTGGCGCGGGACTAGCGGTAACACCGGGGAGCTGTTTTTT. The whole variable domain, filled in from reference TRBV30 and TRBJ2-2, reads SQTIHQWPATLVQPVGSPLSLECTVEGTSNPNLYWYRQAAGRGLQLLFYSVGIGQISSEVPQNLSASRPQDRQFILSSKKLLLSDSGFYLCAWRGTSGNTGELFFGEGSRLTVL.

CDR3 DNA sequence: TGTGCCAGCAGCGTGGGACAGGACAGGGCCCTCTACGAGCAGTACTTC. Amino acid sequence: CASSVGQDRALYEQYF. The chain couples TRBV9 to TRBJ2-7; the match to TRBD1 covers 8 bases. CDR3 length: 16 residues. Germline values: CDR1 SGDLS, CDR2 YYNGEE. The V segment lost 2 bases and the J segment 3 bases; nucleotides outside the gene matches: 10.

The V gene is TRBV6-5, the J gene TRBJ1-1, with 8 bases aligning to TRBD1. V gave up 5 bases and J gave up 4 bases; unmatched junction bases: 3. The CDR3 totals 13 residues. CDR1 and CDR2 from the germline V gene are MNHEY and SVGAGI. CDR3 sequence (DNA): TGTGCCAGCAGTGACAGGGGAAGCACTGAAGCTTTCTTT. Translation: CASSDRGSTEAFF.

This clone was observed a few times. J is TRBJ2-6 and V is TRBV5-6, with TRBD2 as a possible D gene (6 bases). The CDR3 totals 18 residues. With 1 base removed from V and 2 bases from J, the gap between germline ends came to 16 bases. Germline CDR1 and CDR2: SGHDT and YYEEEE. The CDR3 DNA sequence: TGTGCCAGCAGCTTGCCGGGACTGACTGTGACTGGGGCCAACGTCCTGACTTTC. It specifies CASSLPGLTVTGANVLTF.

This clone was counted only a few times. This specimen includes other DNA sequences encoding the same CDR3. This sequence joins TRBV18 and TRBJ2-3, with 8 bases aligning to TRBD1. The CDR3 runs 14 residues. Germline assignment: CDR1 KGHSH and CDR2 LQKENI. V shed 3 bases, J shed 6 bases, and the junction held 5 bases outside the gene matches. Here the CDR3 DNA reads TGTGCCAGCTCACCCGGGACAGGTCTCGATACGCAGTATTTT. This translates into CASSPGTGLDTQYF.

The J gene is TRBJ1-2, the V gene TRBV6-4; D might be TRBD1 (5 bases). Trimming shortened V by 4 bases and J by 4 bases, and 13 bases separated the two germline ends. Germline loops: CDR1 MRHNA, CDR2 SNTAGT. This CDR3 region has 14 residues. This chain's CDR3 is CASSATEGTYGYTF. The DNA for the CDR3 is TGTGCCAGCAGTGCGACCGAGGGGACCTATGGCTACACCTTC.

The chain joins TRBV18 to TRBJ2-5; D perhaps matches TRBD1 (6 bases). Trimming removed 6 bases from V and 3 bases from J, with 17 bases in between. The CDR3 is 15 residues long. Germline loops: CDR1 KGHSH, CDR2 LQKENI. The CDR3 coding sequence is TGTGCCAGCTCGTCCCAGGGGCTGGTAGAAGAGACCCAGTACTTC. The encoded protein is CASSSQGLVEETQYF.

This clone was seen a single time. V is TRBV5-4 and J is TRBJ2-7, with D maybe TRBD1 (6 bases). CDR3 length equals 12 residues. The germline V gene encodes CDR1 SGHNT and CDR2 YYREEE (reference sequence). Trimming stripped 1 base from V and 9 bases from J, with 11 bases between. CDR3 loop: CASSLLEQGQYF. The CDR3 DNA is TGTGCCAGCAGCTTGTTAGAACAGGGGCAGTACTTC.

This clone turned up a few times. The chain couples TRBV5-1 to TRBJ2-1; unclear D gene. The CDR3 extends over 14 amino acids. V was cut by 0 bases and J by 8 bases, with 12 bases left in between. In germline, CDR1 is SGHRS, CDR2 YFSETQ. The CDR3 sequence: CASSLVQRKDEQFF. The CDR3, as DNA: TGCGCCAGCAGCTTGGTGCAGCGAAAGGATGAGCAGTTCTTC. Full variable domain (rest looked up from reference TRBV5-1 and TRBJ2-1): KAGVTQTPRYLIKTRGQQVTLSCSPISGHRSVSWYQQTPGQGLQFLFEYFSETQRNKGNFPGRFSGRQFSNSRSEMNVSTLELGDSALYLCASSLVQRKDEQFFGPGTRLTVL.

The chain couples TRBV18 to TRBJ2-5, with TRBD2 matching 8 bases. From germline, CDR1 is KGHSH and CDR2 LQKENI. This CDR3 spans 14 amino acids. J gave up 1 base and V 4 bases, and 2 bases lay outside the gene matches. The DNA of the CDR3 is TGTGCCAGCTCACGCACTAGCGGCCAAGAGACCCAGTACTTC. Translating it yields CASSRTSGQETQYF. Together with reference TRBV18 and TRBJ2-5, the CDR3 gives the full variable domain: NAGVMQNPRHLVRRRGQEARLRCSPMKGHSHVYWYRQLPEEGLKFMVYLQKENIIDESGMPKERFSAEFPKEGPSILRIQQVVRGDSAAYFCASSRTSGQETQYFGPGTRLLVL.

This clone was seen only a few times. CDR3 DNA: TGCGCCAGCAGCTCTCTCGGGACTAGCGAAGAGACCCAGTACTTC. This sequence encodes CASSSLGTSEETQYF. The chain recombines TRBV5-1 with TRBJ2-5; 10 nucleotides align to TRBD2. Germline lookup yields CDR1 SGHRS and CDR2 YFSETQ. The V gene end was trimmed by 3 bases and the J gene end by 3 bases; junction bases not matched to a gene: 5. This CDR3 has 15 residues.

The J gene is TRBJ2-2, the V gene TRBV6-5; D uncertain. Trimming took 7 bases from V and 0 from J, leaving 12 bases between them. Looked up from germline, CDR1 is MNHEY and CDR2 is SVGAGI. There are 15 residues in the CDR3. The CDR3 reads CASTHASANTGELFF. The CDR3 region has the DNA TGTGCCAGCACCCACGCCTCGGCGAACACCGGGGAGCTGTTTTTT.

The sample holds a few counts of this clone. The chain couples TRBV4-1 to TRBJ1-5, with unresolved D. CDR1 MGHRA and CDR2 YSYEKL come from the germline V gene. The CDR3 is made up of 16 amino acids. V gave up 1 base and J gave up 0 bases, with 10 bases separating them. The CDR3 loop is CASSQGLQNSNQPQHF. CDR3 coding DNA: TGCGCCAGCAGCCAAGGTTTACAGAATAGCAATCAGCCCCAGCATTTT.

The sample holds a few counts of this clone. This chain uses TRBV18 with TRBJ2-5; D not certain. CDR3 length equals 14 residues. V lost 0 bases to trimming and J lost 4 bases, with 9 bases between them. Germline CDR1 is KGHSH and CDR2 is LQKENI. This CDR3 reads CASSPPAFVETQYF. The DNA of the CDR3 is TGTGCCAGCTCACCACCGGCTTTTGTAGAGACCCAGTACTTC.

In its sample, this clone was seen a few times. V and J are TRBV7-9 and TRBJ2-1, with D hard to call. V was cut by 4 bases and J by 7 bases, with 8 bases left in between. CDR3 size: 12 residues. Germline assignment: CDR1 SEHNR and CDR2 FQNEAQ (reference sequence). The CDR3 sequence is CASSYSTNEQFF. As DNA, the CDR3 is TGTGCCAGCAGCTATAGTACGAATGAGCAGTTCTTC.

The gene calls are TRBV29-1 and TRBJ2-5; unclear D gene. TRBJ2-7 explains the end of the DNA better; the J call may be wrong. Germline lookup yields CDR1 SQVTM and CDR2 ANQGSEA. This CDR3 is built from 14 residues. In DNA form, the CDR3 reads TGCAGCGTTGACCTCCCCGACCCACCCTACGAGCAGTACTTC. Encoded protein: CSVDLPDPPYEQYF.

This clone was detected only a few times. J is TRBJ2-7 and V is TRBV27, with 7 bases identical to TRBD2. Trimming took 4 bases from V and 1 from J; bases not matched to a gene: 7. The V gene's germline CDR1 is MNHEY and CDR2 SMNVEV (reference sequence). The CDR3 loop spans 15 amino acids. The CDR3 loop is CASSSRGGRSYEQYF. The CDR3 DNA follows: TGTGCCAGCAGTTCCCGGGGAGGGCGATCCTACGAGCAGTACTTC.

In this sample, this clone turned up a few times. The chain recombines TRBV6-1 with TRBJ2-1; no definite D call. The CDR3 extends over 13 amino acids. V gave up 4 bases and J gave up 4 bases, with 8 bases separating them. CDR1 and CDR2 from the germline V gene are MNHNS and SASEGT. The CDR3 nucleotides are TGTGCCAGCAGTGCTCGGCGGTACAATGAGCAGTTCTTC. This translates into CASSARRYNEQFF.

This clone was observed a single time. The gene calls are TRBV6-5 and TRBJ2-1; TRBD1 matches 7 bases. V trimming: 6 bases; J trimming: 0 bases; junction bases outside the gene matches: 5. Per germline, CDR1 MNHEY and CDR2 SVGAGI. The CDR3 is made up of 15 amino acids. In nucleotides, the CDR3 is TGTGCCAGCAGCCGGGGACAGAGCTCCTACAATGAGCAGTTCTTC. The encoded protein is CASSRGQSSYNEQFF.

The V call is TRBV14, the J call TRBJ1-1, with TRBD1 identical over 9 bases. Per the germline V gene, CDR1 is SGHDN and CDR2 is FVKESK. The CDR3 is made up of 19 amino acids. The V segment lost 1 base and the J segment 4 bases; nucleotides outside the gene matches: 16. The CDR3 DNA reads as TGTGCCAGCAGCCAAGTCCTGGGACAGGGAGTCCGTGCTGGCACTGAAGCTTTCTTT. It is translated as CASSQVLGQGVRAGTEAFF. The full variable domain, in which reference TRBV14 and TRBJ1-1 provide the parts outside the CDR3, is EAGVTQFPSHSVIEKGQTVTLRCDPISGHDNLYWYRRVMGKEIKFLLHFVKESKQDESGMPNNRFLAERTGGTYSTLKVQPAELEDSGVYFCASSQVLGQGVRAGTEAFFGQGTRLTVV.

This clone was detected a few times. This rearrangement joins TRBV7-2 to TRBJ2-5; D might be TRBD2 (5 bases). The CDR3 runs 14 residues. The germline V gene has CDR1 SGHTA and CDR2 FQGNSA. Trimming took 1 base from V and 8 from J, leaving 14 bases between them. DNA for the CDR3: TGTGCCAGCAGCTTAGTGGAGGCCCGGGAAACCCAGTACTTC. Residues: CASSLVEARETQYF.

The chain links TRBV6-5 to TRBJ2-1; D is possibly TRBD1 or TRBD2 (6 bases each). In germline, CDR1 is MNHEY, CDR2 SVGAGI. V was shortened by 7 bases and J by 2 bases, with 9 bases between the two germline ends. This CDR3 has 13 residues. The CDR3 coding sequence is TGTGCCAGCAAAGGGGGGACCTACAATGAGCAGTTCTTC. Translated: CASKGGTYNEQFF.

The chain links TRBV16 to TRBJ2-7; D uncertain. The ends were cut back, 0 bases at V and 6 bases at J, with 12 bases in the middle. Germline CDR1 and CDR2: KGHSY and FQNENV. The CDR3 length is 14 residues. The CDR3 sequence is CASSQSRQFSEQYF. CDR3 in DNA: TGTGCCAGCAGCCAATCGAGGCAATTCAGCGAGCAGTACTTC.

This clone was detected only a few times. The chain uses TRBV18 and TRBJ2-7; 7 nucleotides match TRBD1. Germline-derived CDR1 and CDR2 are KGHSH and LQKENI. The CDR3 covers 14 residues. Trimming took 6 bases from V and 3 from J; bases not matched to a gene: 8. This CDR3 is CASSLGTAFYEQYF. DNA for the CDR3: TGTGCCAGCTCCCTCGGGACAGCTTTCTACGAGCAGTACTTC.

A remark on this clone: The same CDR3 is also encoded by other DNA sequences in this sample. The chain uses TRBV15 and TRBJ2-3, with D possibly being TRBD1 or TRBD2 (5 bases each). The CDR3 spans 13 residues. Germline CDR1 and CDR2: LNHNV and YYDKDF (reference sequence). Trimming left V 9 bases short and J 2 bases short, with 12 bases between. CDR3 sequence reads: CATSRDPTDTQYF. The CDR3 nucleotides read TGTGCCACTTCCCGGGACCCCACAGATACGCAGTATTTT.

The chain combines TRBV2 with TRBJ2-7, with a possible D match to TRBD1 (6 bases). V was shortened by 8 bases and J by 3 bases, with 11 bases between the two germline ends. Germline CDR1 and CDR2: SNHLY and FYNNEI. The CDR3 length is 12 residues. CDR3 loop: CASSGQIYEQYF. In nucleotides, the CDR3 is TGTGCCAGCTCGGGACAAATCTACGAGCAGTACTTC.

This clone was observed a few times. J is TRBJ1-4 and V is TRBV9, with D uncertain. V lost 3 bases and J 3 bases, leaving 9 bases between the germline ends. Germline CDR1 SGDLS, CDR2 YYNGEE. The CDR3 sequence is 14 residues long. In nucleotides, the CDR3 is TGTGCCAGCAGCGCGGAGGTGGCTAATGAAAAACTGTTTTTT. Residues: CASSAEVANEKLFF.

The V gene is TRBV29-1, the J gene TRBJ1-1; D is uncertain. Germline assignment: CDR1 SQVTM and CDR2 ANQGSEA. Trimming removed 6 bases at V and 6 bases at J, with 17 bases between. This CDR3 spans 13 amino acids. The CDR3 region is CSVHLVLIPEAFF. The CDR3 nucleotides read TGCAGCGTACATCTCGTCCTTATCCCTGAAGCTTTCTTT.